The clone carrying this TCR beta chain showed up many times. The sample originates from a study of molecular identifiers for immune sequencing clone quantification. MiXCR was run by TCRdb on the PCR reads, yielding one entry per CDR3 protein. The sample has hundreds of thousands of distinct CDR3 sequences, 25% seen once. Per germline, CDR1 MNHNS and CDR2 SASEGT. V was pared by 3 bases and J by 5 bases, with 11 bases between. The CDR3 runs 14 residues. Specimen: naive CD8+ T cells from blood, with Jurkat cell RNA spiked in. Noted subset: FACS-sorted CD8+CD4-CCR7+CD45RA+ naive T cells. The genes are TRBV6-1 and TRBJ1-5; D remains ambiguous. The clonotype comes from a human donor in good health. Some libraries in this study had Jurkat cell RNA spiked in. The CDR3 sequence is CASSDRVRDQPQHF. The CDR3 bases are TGTGCCAGCAGTGACCGAGTGAGGGATCAGCCCCAGCATTTT.